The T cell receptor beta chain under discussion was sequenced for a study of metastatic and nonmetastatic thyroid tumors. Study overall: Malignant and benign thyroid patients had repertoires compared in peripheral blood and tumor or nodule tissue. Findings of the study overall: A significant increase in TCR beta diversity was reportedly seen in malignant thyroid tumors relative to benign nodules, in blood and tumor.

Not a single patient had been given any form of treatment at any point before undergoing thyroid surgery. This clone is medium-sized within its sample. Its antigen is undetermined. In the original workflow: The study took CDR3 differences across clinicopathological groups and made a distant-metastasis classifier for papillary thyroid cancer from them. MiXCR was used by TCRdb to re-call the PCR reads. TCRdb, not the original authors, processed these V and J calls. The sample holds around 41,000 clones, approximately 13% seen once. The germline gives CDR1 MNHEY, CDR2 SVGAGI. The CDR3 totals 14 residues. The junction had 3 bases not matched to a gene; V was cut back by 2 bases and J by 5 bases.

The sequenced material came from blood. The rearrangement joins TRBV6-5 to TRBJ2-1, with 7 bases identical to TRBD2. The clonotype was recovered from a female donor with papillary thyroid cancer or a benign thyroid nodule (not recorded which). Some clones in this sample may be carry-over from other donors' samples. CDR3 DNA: TGTGCCAGCAGTTACAGCGGGATTCACAATGAGCAGTTCTTC. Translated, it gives CASSYSGIHNEQFF.